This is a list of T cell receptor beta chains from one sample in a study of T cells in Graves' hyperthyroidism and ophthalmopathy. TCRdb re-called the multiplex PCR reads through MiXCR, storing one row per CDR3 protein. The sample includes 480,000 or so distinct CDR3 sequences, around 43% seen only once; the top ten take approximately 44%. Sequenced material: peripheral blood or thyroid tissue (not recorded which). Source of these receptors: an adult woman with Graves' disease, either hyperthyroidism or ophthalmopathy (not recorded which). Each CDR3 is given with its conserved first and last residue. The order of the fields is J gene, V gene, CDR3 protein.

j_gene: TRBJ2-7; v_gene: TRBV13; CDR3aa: CASSSSLGLGDTISYEQYF
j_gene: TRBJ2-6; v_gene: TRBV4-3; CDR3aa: CASSTHSFSGANVLTF
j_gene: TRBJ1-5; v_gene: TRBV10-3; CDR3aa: CATQSGGEQPQHF
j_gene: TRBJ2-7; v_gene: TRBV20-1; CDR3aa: CSALTGASYEQYF
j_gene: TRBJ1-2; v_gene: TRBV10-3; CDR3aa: CAISAAEGGVNYGYTF
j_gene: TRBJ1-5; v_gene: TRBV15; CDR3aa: CATSGVQGNQPQHF
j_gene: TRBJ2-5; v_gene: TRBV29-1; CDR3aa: CSVEDSGLEETQYF
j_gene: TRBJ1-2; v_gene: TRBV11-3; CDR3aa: CASSFLQGENTF
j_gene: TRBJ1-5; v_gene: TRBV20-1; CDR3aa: CSASEAAGQPQHF
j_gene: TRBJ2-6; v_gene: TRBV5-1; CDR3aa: CASSLDRGMNTEAF
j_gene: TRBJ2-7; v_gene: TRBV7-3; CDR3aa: CASSSPRLAPGVYEQYF
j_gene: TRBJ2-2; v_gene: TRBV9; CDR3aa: CASSQGVNTGELFF
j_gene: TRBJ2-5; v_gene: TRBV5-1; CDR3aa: CASSLSGRKETQYF
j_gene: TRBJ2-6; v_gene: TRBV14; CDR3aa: CASSQDTVNTEAF
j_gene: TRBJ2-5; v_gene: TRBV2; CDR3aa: CASSSLGTSGSETQYF
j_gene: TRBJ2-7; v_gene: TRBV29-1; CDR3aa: CSVELDRSSYEQYF
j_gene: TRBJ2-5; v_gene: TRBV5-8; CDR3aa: CASSFYICSATPGAQYF
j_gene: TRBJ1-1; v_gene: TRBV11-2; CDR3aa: CASSLARQGRLMNTEAFF
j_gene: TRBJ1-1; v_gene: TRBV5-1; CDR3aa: CATKPGQGIMNTEAFF
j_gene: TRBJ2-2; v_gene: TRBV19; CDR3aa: CASSGQRGRRETGELFF
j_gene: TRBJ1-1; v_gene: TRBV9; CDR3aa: CASSGSGFNTEAFF
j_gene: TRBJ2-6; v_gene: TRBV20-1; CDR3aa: CSARDDRDFSGANVLTF
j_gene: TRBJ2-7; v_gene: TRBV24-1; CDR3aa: CATSDLLGLAYEQYF
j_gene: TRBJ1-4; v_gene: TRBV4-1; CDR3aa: CASSPRTATNEKLFF
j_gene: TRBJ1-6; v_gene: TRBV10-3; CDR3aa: CAISGSDLNNSPLHF
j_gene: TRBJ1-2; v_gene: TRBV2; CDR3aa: CASRADRGQDYGYTF
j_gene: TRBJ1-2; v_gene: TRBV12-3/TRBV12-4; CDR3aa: CASSRRVGYTF
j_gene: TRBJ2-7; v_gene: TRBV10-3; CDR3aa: CAISESSGRGFREQYF
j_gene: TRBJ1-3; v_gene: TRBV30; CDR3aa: CAWSPSGENTIYF
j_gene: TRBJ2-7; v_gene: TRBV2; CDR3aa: CASRGTGTNEQYF
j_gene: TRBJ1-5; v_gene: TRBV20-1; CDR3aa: CSVTGTVDSGPQHF
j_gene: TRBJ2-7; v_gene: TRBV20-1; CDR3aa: CSATAGGEQYF
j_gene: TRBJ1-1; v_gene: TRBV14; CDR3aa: CASTRTAANTEAFF
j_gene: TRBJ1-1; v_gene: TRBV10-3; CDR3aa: CAIRTRDRGGRYQESEAFF
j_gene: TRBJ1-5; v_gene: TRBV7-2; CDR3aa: CASSQARLNQPQHF
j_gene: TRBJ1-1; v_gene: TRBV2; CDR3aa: CASRYSEAFF
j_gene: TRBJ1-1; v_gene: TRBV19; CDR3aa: CASSIAGGIVNTEAFF
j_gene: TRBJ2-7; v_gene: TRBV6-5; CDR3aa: CASSTRKTLAGGSEQYF
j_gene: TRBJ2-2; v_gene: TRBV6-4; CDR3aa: CASSDGSTGELFF
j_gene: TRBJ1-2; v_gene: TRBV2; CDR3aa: CASTLLQGTYGYTF
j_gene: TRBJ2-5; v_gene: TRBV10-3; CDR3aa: CAISESGMETQYF
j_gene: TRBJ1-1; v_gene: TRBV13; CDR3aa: CASSPRDRGMNTEAFF
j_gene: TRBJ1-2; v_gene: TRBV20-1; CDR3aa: CSPGDRGNYGYTF
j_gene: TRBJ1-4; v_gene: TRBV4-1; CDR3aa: CASSLIVGEKLFF
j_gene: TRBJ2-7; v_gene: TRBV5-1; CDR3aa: CASSPGTPWDEQYF
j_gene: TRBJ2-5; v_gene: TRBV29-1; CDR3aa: CSVEAGGNF
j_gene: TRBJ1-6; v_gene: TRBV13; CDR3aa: CASSLEQDRGSSPLHF
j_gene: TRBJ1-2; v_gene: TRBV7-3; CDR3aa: CASSLGGAAGYTF
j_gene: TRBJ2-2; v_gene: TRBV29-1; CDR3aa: CSVELIGSPNTGELFF
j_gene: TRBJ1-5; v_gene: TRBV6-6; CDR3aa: CASSYPVPNQPQHF
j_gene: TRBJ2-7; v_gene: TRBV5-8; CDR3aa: CASSLLAGDYEQYF
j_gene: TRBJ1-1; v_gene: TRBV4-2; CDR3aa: CASSPRGVGESMNTEAFF
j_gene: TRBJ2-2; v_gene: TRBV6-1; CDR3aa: CASSSQGPSGELFF
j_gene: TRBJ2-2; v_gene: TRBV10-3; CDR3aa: CAISTSTGELFF
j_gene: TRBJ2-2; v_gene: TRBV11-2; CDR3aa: CASSFTGSAGELFF